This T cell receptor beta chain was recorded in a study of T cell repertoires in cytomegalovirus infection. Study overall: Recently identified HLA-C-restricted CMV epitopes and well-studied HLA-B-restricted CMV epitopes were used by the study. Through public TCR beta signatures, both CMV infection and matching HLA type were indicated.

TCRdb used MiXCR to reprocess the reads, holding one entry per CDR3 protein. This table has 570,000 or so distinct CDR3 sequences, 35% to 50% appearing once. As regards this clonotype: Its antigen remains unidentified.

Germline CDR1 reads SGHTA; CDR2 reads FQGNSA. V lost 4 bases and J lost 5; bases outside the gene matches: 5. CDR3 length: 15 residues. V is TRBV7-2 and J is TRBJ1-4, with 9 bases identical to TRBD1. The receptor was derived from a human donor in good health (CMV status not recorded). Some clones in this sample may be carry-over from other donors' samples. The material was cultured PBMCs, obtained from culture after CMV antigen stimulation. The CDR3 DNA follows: TGTGCCAGCAGCTCCCCGGACAGGGGAAATGAAAAACTGTTTTTT. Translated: CASSSPDRGNEKLFF.